The 21 T cell receptor beta chains reported below all come from one sample, sequenced in a study of Graves' ophthalmopathy and Graves' hyperthyroidism. Amplifying from RNA transcripts, the study obtained TCR beta CDR3 regions. HTBI primers served in a first-round RT-PCR, which a second-round multiplex PCR followed. TCRdb processed the multiplex PCR reads anew with MiXCR; each CDR3 protein has one entry. This table has approximately 380,000 distinct CDR3 sequences, 20% to 25% appearing once. The specimen sequenced was peripheral blood. These receptors originate from a young woman with stable Graves' hyperthyroidism.

This clonotype was found many times. V is TRBV24-1 and J is TRBJ2-2; the match to TRBD1 covers 9 bases. Germline V gives CDR1 KGHDR, CDR2 SFDVKD. V gave up 4 bases and J gave up 0 bases; unmatched junction bases: 2. CDR3 length: 16 amino acids. The chain's CDR3 is CATSENRGPNTGELFF. CDR3 in DNA: TGTGCCACCAGTGAGAACAGGGGGCCGAACACCGGGGAGCTGTTTTTT.

In its sample, this clonotype was seen a few times. A clone one base away is much larger, so this may be a read error. The chain recombines TRBV4-1 with TRBJ1-5, with TRBD1 matching over 7 bases. Germline V gives CDR1 MGHRA, CDR2 YSYEKL. This CDR3 comprises 17 residues. CDR3 bases: TGCGCCAGCAGCCAAGGAGAAACAGGGGAGAGCAATCAGCCCCTGCATTTT. Its translation is CASSQGETGESNQPLHF.

This clonotype was observed at least ten times. The chain employs TRBV20-1 and TRBJ2-7, with 8 bases matching TRBD2. The ends lost 0 bases at V and 2 bases at J; junction bases unmatched: 6. Germline V gene sequence: CDR1 DFQATT, CDR2 SNEGSKA (reference sequence). The CDR3 totals 15 residues. CDR3 protein: CSARDMREVTYEQYF. In DNA form, the CDR3 reads TGCAGTGCTAGAGATATGCGGGAGGTTACCTACGAGCAGTACTTC.

This clonotype has a count of ten or more. The V and J genes are TRBV7-6 and TRBJ1-6, with a tentative D call TRBD1 (5 bases). The CDR3 length is 14 residues. Germline V gene lookup returns CDR1 SGHVS and CDR2 FNYEAQ. Trimming pared 4 bases from V and 5 bases from J, leaving 9 bases between. CDR3 DNA sequence: TGTGCCAGCAGCTCCCGGGGGGATAATTCACCCCTCCACTTT. Protein sequence: CASSSRGDNSPLHF. The variable domain in full, completed from reference TRBV7-6 and TRBJ1-6, reads GAGVSQSPRYKVTKRGQDVALRCDPISGHVSLYWYRQALGQGPEFLTYFNYEAQQDKSGLPNDRFSAERPEGSISTLTIQRTEQRDSAMYRCASSSRGDNSPLHFGNGTRLTVT.

At least ten counts were recorded for this clonotype. The rearrangement links TRBV4-3 to TRBJ2-2; D could derive from TRBD1 or TRBD2 (5 bases each). V was shortened by 4 bases and J by 5 bases, with 14 bases between the two germline ends. Germline V CDR1 and CDR2: LGHNA, YSLEER. This CDR3 contains 15 residues. CDR3 coding DNA: TGCGCCAGCAGCCTCGGGACGGCCGAAACCGGGGAGCTGTTTTTT. Amino acid sequence: CASSLGTAETGELFF.

This clonotype was detected many times. The chain recombines TRBV2 with TRBJ1-2; TRBD1 aligns across 8 bases. Germline V gene sequence: CDR1 SNHLY, CDR2 FYNNEI. The CDR3 runs to 13 residues. With V trimmed by 8 bases and J by 2 bases, 4 bases remained unmatched. CDR3 sequence reads: CASDRTGNYGYTF. CDR3 DNA sequence: TGTGCCAGCGACCGGACAGGGAACTATGGCTACACCTTC. Filled out from reference TRBV2 and TRBJ1-2, the complete variable domain reads EPEVTQTPSHQVTQMGQEVILRCVPISNHLYFYWYRQILGQKVEFLVSFYNNEISEKSEIFDDQFSVERPDGSNFTLKIRSTKLEDSAMYFCASDRTGNYGYTFGSGTRLTVV.

This clonotype has a count of ten or more. This chain uses TRBV12-3 or TRBV12-4 with TRBJ2-7, with a possible D match to TRBD2 (6 bases). Trimming removed 3 bases at V and 4 bases at J, with 10 bases between. The CDR3 spans 13 residues. In nucleotides, the CDR3 is TGTGCCAGCAGTTTGACCGGAGGGTACGAGCAGTACTTC. Encoded protein: CASSLTGGYEQYF.

This clonotype was detected many times. The chain joins TRBV27 to TRBJ1-5; TRBD1 matches 11 bases. V lost 5 bases and J lost 6; bases outside the gene matches: 9. Germline CDR1 MNHEY, CDR2 SMNVEV (reference sequence). The CDR3 contains 16 residues. The CDR3: CASSPRTGGAVQPQHF. Written as DNA, the CDR3 is TGTGCCAGCAGTCCCCGGACAGGGGGCGCGGTTCAGCCCCAGCATTTT.

This clonotype was counted only a few times. The gene calls are TRBV18 and TRBJ1-1; D is uncertain. The CDR3 consists of 14 residues. CDR1 and CDR2 from the germline V gene are KGHSH and LQKENI. Trimming stripped 4 bases from V and 12 bases from J, with 21 bases between. The CDR3 DNA is TGTGCCAGCTCACTAGACACCTTGAAGCTTGAGACTTTCTTT. Translated, it gives CASSLDTLKLETFF.

In this sample, this clonotype turned up many times. The chain joins TRBV20-1 to TRBJ1-6, with D maybe TRBD1 (5 bases). The CDR3 has 13 residues. The V and J ends lost 1 base and 7 bases respectively, with 8 bases between them. The germline CDR1 and CDR2 sequences are DFQATT and SNEGSKA (reference sequence). The CDR3 bases are TGCAGTGCTAGAGCGAAGGGGAATTCACCCCTCCACTTT. It encodes CSARAKGNSPLHF.

This clonotype was detected ten times or more. Since a much larger clone is just one base distant, this may be a read error. The chain recombines TRBV20-1 with TRBJ2-4; TRBD2 aligns across 11 bases. This CDR3 has 16 residues. Germline lookup yields CDR1 DFQATT and CDR2 SNEGSKA (reference sequence). For the CDR3, the DNA is TGCAGTGCTAGGAGGAGACTAGCGGGAATCCAAAACATTAAGTACTTC. It yields the protein CSARRRLAGIQNIKYF.

The V gene is TRBV29-1, the J gene TRBJ2-7; TRBD1 matches at 9 bases. With 2 bases clipped from V and 5 bases from J, the junction kept 10 bases outside the gene matches. The CDR3 is made up of 15 amino acids. In germline, CDR1 is SQVTM, CDR2 ANQGSEA. This CDR3 reads CSVEILGTGSDEQYF. For the CDR3, the DNA is TGCAGCGTTGAAATCCTAGGGACAGGGAGTGACGAGCAGTACTTC.

Ten or more counts support this clonotype. This chain joins TRBV28 and TRBJ1-5; no reliable D call. Deletions cut 2 bases from V and 4 bases from J, with 9 bases between. Germline CDR1 reads MDHEN; CDR2 reads SYDVKM. The CDR3 is 14 residues long. The chain's CDR3 is CASSLVGGNQPQHF. CDR3 coding DNA: TGTGCCAGCAGTTTAGTAGGAGGAAATCAGCCCCAGCATTTT.

This clonotype came up a few times. The rearrangement uses TRBV14 and TRBJ2-2; 8 bases agree with TRBD1. CDR3 length: 22 amino acids. The germline V gene encodes CDR1 SGHDN and CDR2 FVKESK. The ends lost 3 bases at V and 0 bases at J; junction bases unmatched: 21. The CDR3 spells CASSHPTGAPNVQLTNTGELFF. As DNA, the CDR3 is TGTGCCAGCAGCCATCCGACAGGGGCCCCCAATGTTCAATTGACGAACACCGGGGAGCTGTTTTTT.

This clonotype was picked up many times. The CDR3 region has the DNA TGTGCCAGCAGCTATGGGACGGTGAACACTGAAGCTTTCTTT. As protein: CASSYGTVNTEAFF. The rearrangement links TRBV6-5 to TRBJ1-1, with D perhaps TRBD1 (5 bases). CDR3 size: 14 residues. The germline V gene has CDR1 MNHEY and CDR2 SVGAGI. V lost 6 bases and J lost 0, with 11 bases in between.

A remark on this clonotype: One end of the junction fails to match germline, which may point to a read error. This sequence joins TRBV11-1 and TRBJ2-1, with D possibly being TRBD2 (6 bases). The length of the CDR3 is 19 residues. The germline V gene has CDR1 SGHAT and CDR2 FQDESV (reference sequence). The CDR3 DNA sequence: TGTGCCAGCAGCTTATACACCTCCCGACTAGTTTACGGCTACAATGAGAAGTTCTTC. Protein: CASSLYTSRLVYGYNEKFF. Full variable domain (rest looked up from reference TRBV11-1 and TRBJ2-1): EAEVAQSPRYKITEKSQAVAFWCDPISGHATLYWYRQILGQGPELLVQFQDESVVDDSQLPKDRFSAERLKGVDSTLKIQPAELGDSAMYLCASSLYTSRLVYGYNEKFFGPGTRLTVL.

This clonotype appeared many times. The chain links TRBV7-9 to TRBJ1-3; perhaps TRBD1 as D (5 bases). Deletions cut 1 base from V and 0 bases from J, with 7 bases between. CDR1 and CDR2 (germline): SEHNR, FQNEAQ (reference sequence). The CDR3 runs 15 residues. The CDR3 bases are TGTGCCAGCAGCTTAGTGGGGGTCTCTGGAAACACCATATATTTT. This translates into CASSLVGVSGNTIYF.

This clonotype was observed at least ten times. V and J are TRBV7-6 and TRBJ2-7; tentatively, D is TRBD2 (6 bases). The CDR3 covers 14 residues. Germline V gene data show CDR1 as SGHVS and CDR2 as FNYEAQ. V was clipped by 7 bases and J by 4 bases, with 17 bases between them. The CDR3: CASTKGAGRYEQYF. The CDR3 coding sequence is TGTGCCAGCACCAAAGGGGCAGGGAGGTACGAGCAGTACTTC.

V usage is TRBV27 and J usage is TRBJ2-7; TRBD1 aligns across 7 bases. This CDR3 contains 12 residues. The trim removed 9 bases at V and 4 bases at J, leaving 6 bases unmatched. Germline V lookup: CDR1 MNHEY, CDR2 SMNVEV (reference sequence). The CDR3 bases are TGTGCCAGTGCTGGACAGGATTACGAGCAGTACTTC. It translates to CASAGQDYEQYF.

As DNA, the CDR3 is TGTGCCAGCAGTTCACAGGGTACCTACGAGCAGTACTTC. This gives the protein CASSSQGTYEQYF. This chain links TRBV7-2 with TRBJ2-7; TRBD1 is a possible D gene (6 bases). V gave up 6 bases and J gave up 2 bases, with 11 bases separating them. Germline V gene lookup returns CDR1 SGHTA and CDR2 FQGNSA. The CDR3 is 13 amino acids. Combining the CDR3 with reference TRBV7-2 and TRBJ2-7 gives the whole variable domain GAGVSQSPSNKVTEKGKDVELRCDPISGHTALYWYRQSLGQGLEFLIYFQGNSAPDKSGLPSDRFSAERTGGSVSTLTIQRTQQEDSAVYLCASSSQGTYEQYFGPGTRLTVT.

This clonotype has a count of ten or more. This chain uses TRBV6-1 with TRBJ1-1; D unclear. The CDR3 sequence is 13 residues long. Trimming stripped 6 bases from V and 1 base from J, with 9 bases between. Germline assignment: CDR1 MNHNS and CDR2 SASEGT. The CDR3 region is CASRTSSNTEAFF. The CDR3 nucleotides read TGTGCCAGCAGGACTTCCTCGAACACTGAAGCTTTCTTT.